A selection of T cell receptor beta chains follows, all from one sample in a study of blood T cell repertoires in COVID-19. Profiling relied on immunoSEQ multiplex PCR, and the TCRdb table lists in-frame clones only, not all of them. The sample lists about 52,000 clones, around 92% occurring once. The source material was peripheral blood. These receptors were obtained from a man aged 80 or over with active or convalescent COVID-19. The CDR3 runs from the conserved cysteine through the conserved F or W.

v_gene,j_gene,CDR3aa
TRBV4-3,TRBJ2-7,CASSQDWAANSYEQYF
TRBV30,TRBJ1-3,CAWSRDRARGNTIYF
TRBV5-1,TRBJ2-1,CASSRGEGLNEQFF
TRBV5-4,TRBJ2-1,CASSRLAGGSYNEQFF
TRBV19,TRBJ2-7,CASSRIRQGQRTYEQYF
TRBV7-8,TRBJ2-1,CASSLAATGVNEQFF
TRBV30,TRBJ1-5,CAWSVGGTPYQPQHF
TRBV7-9,TRBJ2-3,CASSLRAGESTDTQYF
TRBV7-2,TRBJ2-1,CATSSGSGAYNEQFF
TRBV10-1,TRBJ1-3,CASFQQQGGNTIYF
TRBV30,TRBJ2-1,CAWSRTSGGNEQFF
TRBV30,TRBJ1-1,CAWMRGPSIEAFF
TRBV25-1,TRBJ2-2,CASSEYGSTGELFF